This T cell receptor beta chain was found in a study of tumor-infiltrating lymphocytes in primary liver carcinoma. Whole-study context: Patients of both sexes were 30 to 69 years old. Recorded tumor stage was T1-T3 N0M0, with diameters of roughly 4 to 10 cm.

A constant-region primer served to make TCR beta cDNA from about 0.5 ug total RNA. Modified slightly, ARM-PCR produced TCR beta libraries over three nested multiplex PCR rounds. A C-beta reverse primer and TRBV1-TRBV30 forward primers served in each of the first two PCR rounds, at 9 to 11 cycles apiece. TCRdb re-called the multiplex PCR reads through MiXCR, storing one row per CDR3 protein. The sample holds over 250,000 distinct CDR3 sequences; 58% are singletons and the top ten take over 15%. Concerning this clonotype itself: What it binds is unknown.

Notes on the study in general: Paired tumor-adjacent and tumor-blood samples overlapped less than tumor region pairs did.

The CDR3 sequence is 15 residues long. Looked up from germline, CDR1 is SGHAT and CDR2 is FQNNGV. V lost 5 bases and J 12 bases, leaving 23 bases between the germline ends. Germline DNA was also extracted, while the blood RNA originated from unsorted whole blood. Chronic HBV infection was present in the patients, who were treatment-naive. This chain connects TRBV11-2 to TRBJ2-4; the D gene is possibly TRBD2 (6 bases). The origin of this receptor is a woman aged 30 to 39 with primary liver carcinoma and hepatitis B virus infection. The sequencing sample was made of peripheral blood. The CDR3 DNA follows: TGTGCCAGCAGCGTGGGGACGGGAGCCAAAAGCACTCAGTACTTC. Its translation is CASSVGTGAKSTQYF. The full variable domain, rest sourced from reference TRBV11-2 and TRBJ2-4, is EAGVAQSPRYKIIEKRQSVAFWCNPISGHATLYWYQQILGQGPKLLIQFQNNGVVDDSQLPKDRFSAERLKGVDSTLKIQPAKLEDSAVYLCASSVGTGAKSTQYFGAGTRLSVL.